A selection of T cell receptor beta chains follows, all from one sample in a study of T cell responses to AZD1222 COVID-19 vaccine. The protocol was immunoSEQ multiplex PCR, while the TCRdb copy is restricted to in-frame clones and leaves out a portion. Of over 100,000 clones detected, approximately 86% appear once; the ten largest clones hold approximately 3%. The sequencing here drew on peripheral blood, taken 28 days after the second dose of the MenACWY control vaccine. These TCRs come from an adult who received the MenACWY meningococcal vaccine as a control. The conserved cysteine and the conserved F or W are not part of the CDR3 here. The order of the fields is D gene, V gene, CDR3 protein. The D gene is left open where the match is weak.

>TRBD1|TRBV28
ASSRRGPSNQPQH
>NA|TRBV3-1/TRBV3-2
ASSAASANQPQH
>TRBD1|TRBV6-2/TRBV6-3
ASSQIRDRGSEQY
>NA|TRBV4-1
ASSQWTSLSGANVLT
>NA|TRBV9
ASSVAQGRDYGYT
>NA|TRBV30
AWSPGQLIYGYT
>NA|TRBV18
ASSYVGGPGQF
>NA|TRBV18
ASSKDGQSSYEQY
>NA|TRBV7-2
ASSPDAGPPYGYT
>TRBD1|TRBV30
AFARGSYEQY
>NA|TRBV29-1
SVEGSVGELF
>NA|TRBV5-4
ASSGVTGPVNTGELF
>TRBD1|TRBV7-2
ASSTQGQSYNSPLH
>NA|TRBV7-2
ASSSTVSGNTIY
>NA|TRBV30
AWSRQVAEAF
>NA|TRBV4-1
ASSQDESNEQF
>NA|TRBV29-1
SVGTERMNTEAF
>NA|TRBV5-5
ASSLWSGYEQY
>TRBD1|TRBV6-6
ASSETGAAYEQY
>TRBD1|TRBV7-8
ASSEGQATTYEQY
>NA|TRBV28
ASSSLDFPLADNTDTQY
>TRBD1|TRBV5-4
ASSRDRGSDTIY
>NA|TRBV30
AWSVPPYGYT
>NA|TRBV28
ASSLVEPGQNTEAF
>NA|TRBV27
ASGGPLEAF
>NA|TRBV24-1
ATSGSYNEQF
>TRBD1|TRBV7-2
ASSSKNRGNEQF
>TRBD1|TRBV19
ASSPWTGQETQY
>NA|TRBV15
ATSRDPTNSGNTIY
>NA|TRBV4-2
ASSQGVISGNTIY
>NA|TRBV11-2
ASSQDSSSYNEQF
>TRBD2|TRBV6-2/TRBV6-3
ASSRGGPYNEQF
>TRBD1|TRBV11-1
ASSPRGQGGSPLH
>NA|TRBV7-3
ASSLSGGEQY
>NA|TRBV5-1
ASRHPDRSEQY
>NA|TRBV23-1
ASSQSPATNEKLF
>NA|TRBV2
ATQTGVRASEQF
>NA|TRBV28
ASKPALGTNQGGYT
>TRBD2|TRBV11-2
ASSLVGSGGPF
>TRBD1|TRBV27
ASSPPTGGLNTGELF
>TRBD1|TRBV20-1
SAGQGREQY
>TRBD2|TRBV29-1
SVVGNSGGAYNEQF
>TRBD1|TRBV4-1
ASSQFYRGYEQY
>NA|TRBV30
AWSASGTEQF
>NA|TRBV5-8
ASSRGFGAVREKLF